The sample holds a few counts of the clone carrying this T cell receptor (beta chain). Its cognate antigen is unknown. This sample's time point: late sampling 161 to 241 days after vaccination in three convalescent patients. Treatment denoted: approximately 9-day PBMC culture with coronavirus spike peptide pools or control peptides (ViraFEST assay). The CDR3 loop spans 14 amino acids. From germline, CDR1 is MNHNS and CDR2 SASEGT. V dropped 10 bases and J dropped 3; count of bases not matched to a gene: 9. The sample originates from a study of vaccination and CD4 T cells after COVID-19. Study summary: Collection of post-vaccine samples followed dose two by a median about 72 days, spanning a range of 14 to 241.

Once obtained from cultured CD4+ T cells, the DNA was sequenced using the Oncomine TCR Beta short-read assay. TCRdb redid the calling of the PCR reads with MiXCR, one entry per CDR3 protein. The table lists roughly 23,000 distinct CDR3 sequences, more than 30% of them singletons. Material: CD4+ T cells from blood, cultured in vitro, obtained about 7 months after SARS-CoV-2 vaccination. The rearrangement links TRBV6-1 to TRBJ2-7; 10 bases agree with TRBD1. The TCR comes from a human donor who had recovered from COVID-19. The CDR3 nucleotides read TGTGCCACCGGCCGGGACAGGGGATTCTACGAGCAGTACTTC. Its translation: CATGRDRGFYEQYF.